The present T cell receptor (beta chain) was sequenced within a study of blood T cell repertoires in COVID-19. Study-level information: Sites in the United States, Italy and Spain provided acute and convalescent COVID-19 samples. T cells, B-cell-depleted T cells, or PBMCs provided the cDNA or gDNA that served as material.

In the original processing: Reference gene primer amplification gave estimated nucleated cell counts. The method was immunoSEQ multiplex PCR; TCRdb's version includes in-frame clones alone and lacks a portion of them. From that table come the V and J calls and clone size; the DNA was used to work out D and trimming. The sample consists of some 100,000 clones, 80% to 90% of them appearing once. CDR1 and CDR2 (germline): SNHLY, FYNNEI. This CDR3 spans 14 amino acids. V lost 4 bases to trimming and J lost 4 bases; unmatched junction nucleotides: 4. Remarks on this clone: This CDR3 is also generated by other DNA sequences in the sample.

The sequence was obtained from a human donor with acute or convalescent COVID-19. The donor label of this sample is uncertain. Sequences were obtained from peripheral blood. The chain carries TRBV2 and TRBJ1-5, with 7 bases aligning to TRBD1. DNA for the CDR3: TGTGCCAGCAGTGGGACAGGAGGGAATCAGCCCCAGCATTTT. Translated, it gives CASSGTGGNQPQHF.